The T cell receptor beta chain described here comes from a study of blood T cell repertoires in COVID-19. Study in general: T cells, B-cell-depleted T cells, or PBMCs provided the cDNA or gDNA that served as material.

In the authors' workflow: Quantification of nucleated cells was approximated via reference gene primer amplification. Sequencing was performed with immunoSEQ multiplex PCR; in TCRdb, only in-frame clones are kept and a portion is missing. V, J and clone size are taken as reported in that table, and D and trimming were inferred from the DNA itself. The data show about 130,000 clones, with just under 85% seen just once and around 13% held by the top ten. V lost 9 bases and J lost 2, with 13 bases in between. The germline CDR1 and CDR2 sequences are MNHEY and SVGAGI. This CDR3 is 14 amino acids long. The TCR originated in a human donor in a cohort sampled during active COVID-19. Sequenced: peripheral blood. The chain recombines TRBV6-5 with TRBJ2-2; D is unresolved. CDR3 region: CASERRPNTGELFF. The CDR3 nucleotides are TGTGCCAGTGAGAGGCGGCCTAACACCGGGGAGCTGTTTTTT.